The 16 T cell receptor beta chains reported below all come from one sample, sequenced in a study of T cell repertoires in cytomegalovirus infection. From the reads, TCRdb called clonotypes with MiXCR, one entry per CDR3 protein. The table lists more than 650,000 distinct CDR3 sequences, about a third of them singletons. Material for sequencing was PBMCs. The source of these receptors is a human donor in good health (CMV status not recorded). Some clones in this sample may be carry-over from other donors' samples.

The V call is TRBV11-3, the J call TRBJ2-6; D is perhaps TRBD2 (6 bases). The CDR3 covers 20 residues. Between the trimmed V and J ends, which lost 2 bases and 4 bases, there was a span of 24 bases. Looked up from germline, CDR1 is SGHNT and CDR2 is YENEEA. The CDR3 spells CASSLPRVRRGWSGANVLTF. The CDR3 DNA reads TGTGCCAGCAGCTTACCCCGTGTCAGGAGGGGTTGGTCGGGGGCCAACGTCCTGACTTTC.

The CDR3 reads CAINTLGTENTEAFF. The CDR3 region has the DNA TGTGCCATTAACACCCTAGGGACGGAGAACACTGAAGCTTTCTTT. V is TRBV19 and J is TRBJ1-1, with a weak D call TRBD1 (5 bases). The CDR3 runs 15 residues. Trimming stripped 10 bases from V and 1 base from J, with 19 bases between. The germline gives CDR1 LNHDA, CDR2 SQIVND (reference sequence).

Many counts were recorded for this clonotype. This chain connects TRBV7-8 to TRBJ2-7; 11 bases align to TRBD1. The length of the CDR3 is 17 residues. V lost 5 bases to trimming and J lost 3 bases; unmatched junction nucleotides: 12. CDR1 is SGHVS and CDR2 is FQNEAQ in the germline V gene. The CDR3 reads CASSKAISGTGGYEQYF. The CDR3 DNA reads TGTGCCAGCAGCAAAGCCATCTCCGGGACAGGGGGCTACGAGCAGTACTTC. Drawing the rest from reference TRBV7-8 and TRBJ2-7, the complete variable domain is GAGVSQSPRYKVAKRGQDVALRCDPISGHVSLFWYQQALGQGPEFLTYFQNEAQLDKSGLPSDRFFAERPEGSVSTLKIQRTQQEDSAVYLCASSKAISGTGGYEQYFGPGTRLTVT.

The chain couples TRBV5-6 to TRBJ2-1; 9 positions match TRBD1. The germline CDR1 and CDR2 sequences are SGHDT and YYEEEE. V was pared by 4 bases and J by 8 bases, with 10 bases of the junction left unmatched. The CDR3 contains 15 residues. Written as DNA, the CDR3 is TGTGCCAGCAGCGTTCCCGGGACAGGGAATCATGAGCAGTTCTTC. Translation gives CASSVPGTGNHEQFF.

The CDR3 region is CASSQASGDYEQYF. The CDR3 DNA is TGCGCCAGCAGCCAGGCAAGCGGGGATTACGAGCAGTACTTC. V usage is TRBV4-1 and J usage is TRBJ2-7, with 7 bases fitting TRBD2. This CDR3 is built from 14 residues. The ends lost 3 bases at V and 4 bases at J; junction bases unmatched: 6. The V gene's germline CDR1 is MGHRA and CDR2 YSYEKL.

This chain connects TRBV14 to TRBJ2-3, with D unclear. Germline V gene data show CDR1 as SGHDN and CDR2 as FVKESK. Trimming left V 4 bases short and J 4 bases short, with 12 bases between. This CDR3 region has 14 residues. CDR3 in amino acids: CASSPLGIADTQYF. CDR3 in DNA: TGTGCCAGCAGCCCGCTGGGGATCGCAGATACGCAGTATTTT.

The chain joins TRBV7-6 to TRBJ1-5; 7 bases are shared with TRBD1. After removal of 5 bases from V and 0 bases from J, the junction contained 13 bases not matched to a gene. Looked up from germline, CDR1 is SGHVS and CDR2 is FNYEAQ. This CDR3 has 18 amino acids. CDR3 in DNA: TGTGCCAGCAGCCAAGGGGCAGGGGGGGCTTATAGCAATCAGCCCCAGCATTTT. Translating gives CASSQGAGGAYSNQPQHF.

This clonotype turned up a few times. The rearrangement links TRBV6-1 to TRBJ2-7; D perhaps matches TRBD1 (7 bases). The CDR3 runs 15 residues. V was trimmed by 7 bases and J by 1 base, leaving 17 bases between them. The germline V gene encodes CDR1 MNHNS and CDR2 SASEGT. In nucleotides, the CDR3 is TGTGCCAGCACCAACCAGGGGGGCAGTTCCTACGAGCAGTACTTC. Protein product: CASTNQGGSSYEQYF.

The chain is built from TRBV7-3 and TRBJ2-6; D might be TRBD2 (5 bases). The germline gives CDR1 SGHTA, CDR2 FQGTGA. Trimming took off 0 bases at V and 4 bases at J, with 10 bases between the two ends. There are 16 residues in the CDR3. CDR3 nucleotide sequence: TGTGCCAGCAGCTTAACGGCCGGGATCGGGGCCAACGTCCTGACTTTC. It translates to CASSLTAGIGANVLTF.

The chain couples TRBV5-6 to TRBJ2-3; D remains ambiguous. Per the germline V gene, CDR1 is SGHDT and CDR2 is YYEEEE. The CDR3 is 16 amino acids. The V end lost 0 bases, the J end lost 6 bases, and 17 bases lay between the germline ends. Here the CDR3 DNA reads TGTGCCAGCAGCTTGGGACCCTTACACGGGTTGGATACGCAGTATTTT. As protein: CASSLGPLHGLDTQYF.

V usage is TRBV19 and J usage is TRBJ2-1, with TRBD2 matching 9 bases. The germline CDR1 and CDR2 sequences are LNHDA and SQIVND (reference sequence). V lost 4 bases and J lost 0; bases outside the gene matches: 10. The CDR3 extends over 18 amino acids. The CDR3 sequence is CASSTLPSGMGSYNEQFF. The DNA of the CDR3 is TGTGCCAGTAGTACCCTCCCTAGCGGGATGGGCTCCTACAATGAGCAGTTCTTC.

The chain carries TRBV29-1 and TRBJ2-3, with unresolved D. Germline CDR1 SQVTM, CDR2 ANQGSEA. This CDR3 spans 11 amino acids. Trimming removed 4 bases at V and 6 bases at J, with 8 bases between. The CDR3 loop is CSVGAPDTQYF. CDR3 sequence (DNA): TGCAGCGTTGGCGCCCCGGATACGCAGTATTTT.

V is TRBV7-6 and J is TRBJ2-2; the D gene is possibly TRBD2 (6 bases). Between the trimmed V and J ends, which lost 4 bases and 5 bases, there was a span of 17 bases. Germline V gene lookup returns CDR1 SGHVS and CDR2 FNYEAQ. The CDR3 runs 16 residues. CDR3 in DNA: TGTGCCAGCAGCTCCCCCTCGGGAGAAAGAACCGGGGAGCTGTTTTTT. Translating gives CASSSPSGERTGELFF.

This clonotype was counted a few times. The chain couples TRBV7-9 to TRBJ2-7; 7 positions agree with TRBD1. Trimming took 4 bases from V and 2 from J; bases not matched to a gene: 8. The CDR3 is 15 residues long. Germline V lookup: CDR1 SEHNR, CDR2 FQNEAQ (reference sequence). The CDR3 here is CASSSKDRPAYEQYF. The DNA of the CDR3 is TGTGCCAGCAGCTCGAAGGACAGGCCAGCCTACGAGCAGTACTTC. Drawing the rest from reference TRBV7-9 and TRBJ2-7, the complete variable domain is DTGVSQNPRHKITKRGQNVTFRCDPISEHNRLYWYRQTLGQGPEFLTYFQNEAQLEKSRLLSDRFSAERPKGSFSTLEIQRTEQGDSAMYLCASSSKDRPAYEQYFGPGTRLTVT.

There are a few counts of this clonotype. The chain carries TRBV7-3 and TRBJ2-2, with 8 bases matching TRBD1. With V trimmed by 5 bases and J by 5 bases, 10 bases remained unmatched. The CDR3 length is 16 residues. Per germline, CDR1 SGHTA and CDR2 FQGTGA. The CDR3 loop is CASSPRTGSFTGELFF. CDR3 DNA: TGTGCCAGCAGCCCTCGGACAGGGTCGTTTACCGGGGAGCTGTTTTTT. Full variable domain (rest looked up from reference TRBV7-3 and TRBJ2-2): GAGVSQTPSNKVTEKGKYVELRCDPISGHTALYWYRQSLGQGPEFLIYFQGTGAADDSGLPNDRFFAVRPEGSVSTLKIQRTERGDSAVYLCASSPRTGSFTGELFFGEGSRLTVL.

This chain links TRBV7-9 with TRBJ1-1; 7 bases align to TRBD1. Trimming cost V 8 bases and J 1 base; bases outside gene matches: 10. CDR1 and CDR2 (germline): SEHNR, FQNEAQ (reference sequence). This CDR3 has 15 amino acids. For the CDR3, the DNA is TGTGCCAGCTTGCCGGGACAGAGAGAGAACACTGAAGCTTTCTTT. It yields the protein CASLPGQRENTEAFF.